This T cell receptor beta chain originates from a study of blood T cells in healthy people across ages. The study recruited healthy Caucasian donors from Russia who were aged roughly 6 to 95. The total RNA that was extracted per sample amounted to at least 6 micrograms. Broader study findings: TCR beta diversity, measured per million T cells, fell in a roughly linear way with age.

This clonotype came up a few times. Antigen unknown. Germline V CDR1 and CDR2: MNHEY, SVGEGT. This CDR3 region has 13 residues. Trimming removed 10 bases from V and 3 bases from J, with 14 bases in between. Sample-barcoded 5' priming and a J-beta primer mix drove a second PCR of roughly 7 to 11 cycles. TCRdb redid the calling of the 5' RACE reads with MiXCR, one entry per CDR3 protein. The sample has hundreds of thousands of distinct CDR3 sequences, approximately 59% seen once. The sequencing sample was made of blood. V gene TRBV6-2 or TRBV6-3 combines with J gene TRBJ2-3; a possible D gene is TRBD2 (6 bases). This TCR came from a man in his fifties or sixties in good health. The CDR3 loop reads CATRTGGTDTQYF. For the CDR3, the DNA is TGTGCCACCAGAACCGGGGGAACAGATACGCAGTATTTT.